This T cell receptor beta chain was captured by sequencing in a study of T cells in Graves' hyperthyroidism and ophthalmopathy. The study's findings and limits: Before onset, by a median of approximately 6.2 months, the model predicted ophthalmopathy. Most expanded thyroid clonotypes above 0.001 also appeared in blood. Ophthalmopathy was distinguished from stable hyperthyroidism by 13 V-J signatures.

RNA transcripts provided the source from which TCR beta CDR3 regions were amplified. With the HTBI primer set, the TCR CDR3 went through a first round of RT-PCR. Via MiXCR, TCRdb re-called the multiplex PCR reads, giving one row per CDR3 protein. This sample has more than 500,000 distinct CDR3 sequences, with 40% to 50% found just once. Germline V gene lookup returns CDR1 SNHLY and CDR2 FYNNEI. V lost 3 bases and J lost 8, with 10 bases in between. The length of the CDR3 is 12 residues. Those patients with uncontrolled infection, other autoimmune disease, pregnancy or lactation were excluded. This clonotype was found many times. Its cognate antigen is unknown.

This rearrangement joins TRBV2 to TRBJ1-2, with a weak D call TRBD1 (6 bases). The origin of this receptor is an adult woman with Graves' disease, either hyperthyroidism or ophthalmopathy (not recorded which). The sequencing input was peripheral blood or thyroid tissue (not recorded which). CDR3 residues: CASSDPGVGYTF. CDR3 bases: TGTGCCAGCAGTGATCCAGGGGTGGGCTACACCTTC.